The clone carrying this T cell receptor (beta chain) occurred once. What it binds is not known. Treatment given: 15 to 20 received Ad26.COV2.S at low or high dose, single or two shots; about five received placebo; per-sample allocation not given. Sample collection was performed on day 63 after the first vaccine or placebo injection. An adult aged 18-55 years in Boston served as the donor. Built on an Ad26 vector, the vaccine expressed Wuhan-strain SARS-CoV-2 spike. The data derive from a study of Ad26.COV2.S vaccination and SARS-CoV-2 variants. CDR3 length equals 10 residues. CDR1 and CDR2 (germline): DFQATT, SNEGSKA (reference sequence). The germline V and J ends were trimmed by 3 bases and 10 bases, with 7 bases remaining between them. Findings and limits, study-wide: Estimates derived from TCR breadth and depth analyses may have underestimated total T cell responses. The study found similar non-spike TCR breadth in vaccine and placebo recipients.

Generated by immunoSEQ multiplex PCR, the TCRdb table keeps only in-frame clones and is missing some. In the table there are about 220,000 clones, around nine tenths of which are singletons. The sequence was collected from a person aged 18 to 65 who received the Ad26.COV2.S COVID-19 vaccine or a placebo. The sequenced sample was peripheral blood, obtained in a trial of Ad26.COV2.S vaccine versus placebo. V is TRBV20-1 and J is TRBJ2-1; D not certain. CDR3 DNA sequence: TGCAGTGCTAGGGACCTCGAGCAGTTCTTC. Protein: CSARDLEQFF.